This TCR beta chain was sequenced in a study of identical twins. The study, taken as a whole, reports: Twin pairs' shared out-of-frame alpha sequences were enriched in low generation probability. In cord blood, abundant beta clonotypes had fewer insertions; memory showed no trend.

The sample holds many counts of this clonotype. Its antigen is unknown. TCRdb independently ran MiXCR on the 5' RACE reads; one entry per CDR3 protein. The table shows 400,000 to 500,000 distinct CDR3 sequences, with about 18% occurring only once. Healthy Caucasians were all of the donors. This receptor was obtained from a man aged 50 or older in good health. The sequenced sample consisted of naive T cells sorted from blood.

The CDR3 region has the DNA TGTGCCAGCAGCCCATTAAACTACAATGAGCAGTTCTTC. It yields the protein CASSPLNYNEQFF. This rearrangement joins TRBV7-9 to TRBJ2-1; D uncertain. Trimming took 5 bases from V and 3 from J, leaving 8 bases between them. The CDR3 runs 13 residues. Per the germline V gene, CDR1 is SEHNR and CDR2 is FQNEAQ (reference sequence).